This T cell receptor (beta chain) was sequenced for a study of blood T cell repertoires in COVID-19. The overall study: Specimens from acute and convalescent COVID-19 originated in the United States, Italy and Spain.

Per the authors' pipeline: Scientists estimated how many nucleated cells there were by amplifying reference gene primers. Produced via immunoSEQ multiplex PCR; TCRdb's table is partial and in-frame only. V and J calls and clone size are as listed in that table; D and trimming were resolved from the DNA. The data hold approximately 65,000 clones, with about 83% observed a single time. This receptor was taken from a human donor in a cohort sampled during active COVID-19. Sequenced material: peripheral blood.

Here the CDR3 DNA reads TGTGCCAGCAGCCCAGTTATTTTGAATGAGCAGTTCTTC. Translating gives CASSPVILNEQFF. The V call is TRBV7-2, the J call TRBJ2-1; D not certain. The CDR3 contains 13 residues. The germline CDR1 and CDR2 sequences are SGHTA and FQGNSA. Trimming took off 5 bases at V and 7 bases at J, with 12 bases between the two ends. Full variable domain (missing parts from reference TRBV7-2 and TRBJ2-1): GAGVSQSPSNKVTEKGKDVELRCDPISGHTALYWYRQSLGQGLEFLIYFQGNSAPDKSGLPSDRFSAERTGGSVSTLTIQRTQQEDSAVYLCASSPVILNEQFFGPGTRLTVL.